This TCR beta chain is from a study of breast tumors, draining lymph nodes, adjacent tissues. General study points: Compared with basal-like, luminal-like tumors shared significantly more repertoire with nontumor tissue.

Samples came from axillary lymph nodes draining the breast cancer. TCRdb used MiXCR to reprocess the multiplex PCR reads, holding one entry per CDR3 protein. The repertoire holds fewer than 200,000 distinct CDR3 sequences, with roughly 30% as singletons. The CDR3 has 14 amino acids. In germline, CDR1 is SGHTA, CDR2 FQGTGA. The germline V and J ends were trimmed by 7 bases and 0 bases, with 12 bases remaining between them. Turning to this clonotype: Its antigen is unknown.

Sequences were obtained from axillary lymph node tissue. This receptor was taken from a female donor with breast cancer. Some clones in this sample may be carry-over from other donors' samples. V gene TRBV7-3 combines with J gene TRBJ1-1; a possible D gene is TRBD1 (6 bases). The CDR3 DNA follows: TGTGCCAGCACCCGGACAGAGATGAACACTGAAGCTTTCTTT. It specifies CASTRTEMNTEAFF.